The 8 T cell receptor beta chains below all came from one sample that was sequenced in a study of immune cell composition in non-small cell lung cancer. Normal lung was sampled as far from the tumour as possible, at least 3 cm. Clones were sequenced by immunoSEQ multiplex PCR, and TCRdb holds only the in-frame ones, with some missing. The top ten hold more than 13% of the sample, which has some 3,200 clones, over 60% seen once. The same sample was also used in a study of CD4 T cells in lung cancer.

What was sequenced was non-adjacent lung tissue. The receptors were sampled from a human donor with non-small cell lung cancer.

The chain has TRBV5-6 and TRBJ1-2; TRBD1 is a possible D gene (5 bases). With 2 bases removed from V and 0 bases from J, the gap between germline ends came to 17 bases. This CDR3 region has 17 residues. Germline loops: CDR1 SGHDT, CDR2 YYEEEE. The CDR3 reads CASSLMGGEGANYGYTF. In DNA, the CDR3 is TGTGCCAGCAGCTTAATGGGGGGAGAGGGCGCTAACTATGGCTACACCTTC.

This sequence joins TRBV6-4 and TRBJ2-2; 7 nucleotides align to TRBD2. The CDR3 covers 16 residues. Germline lookup yields CDR1 MRHNA and CDR2 SNTAGT. The V segment lost 3 bases and the J segment 4 bases; nucleotides outside the gene matches: 8. The CDR3 sequence: CASSEGTTSATGELFF. In nucleotides, the CDR3 is TGTGCCAGCAGTGAAGGGACTACCTCGGCCACCGGGGAGCTGTTTTTT.

This clone was picked up a small number of times. This chain uses TRBV9 with TRBJ1-3, with TRBD1 matching 8 bases. The CDR3 has 14 residues. Germline V lookup: CDR1 SGDLS, CDR2 YYNGEE. The V and J ends lost 5 bases and 0 bases, in that order; junction bases with no gene match: 1. CDR3 sequence: CASRTGDSGNTIYF. The CDR3 DNA sequence: TGTGCCAGCAGGACAGGGGACTCTGGAAACACCATATATTTT.

The chain uses TRBV5-6 and TRBJ2-5; D remains unclear. This CDR3 region has 14 residues. Trimming removed 4 bases at V and 5 bases at J, with 15 bases between. CDR1 is SGHDT, CDR2 YYEEEE, per germline. The CDR3 region is CASSKNTRSETQYF. The CDR3 coding sequence is TGTGCCAGCAGCAAAAACACCAGATCGGAGACCCAGTACTTC.

By proportion, this clone is medium-sized. The chain carries TRBV2 and TRBJ2-1; 14 positions agree with TRBD2. The CDR3 length is 18 residues. Germline lookup yields CDR1 SNHLY and CDR2 FYNNEI. After removal of 4 bases from V and 10 bases from J, the junction contained 15 bases not matched to a gene. The CDR3 DNA is TGTGCCAGCAGTGGCCTACGTGGACTAGCGGGAGGAGTGAGAGAGCAGTTCTTC. Its protein is CASSGLRGLAGGVREQFF. Full variable domain (outside the CDR3, taken from reference TRBV2 and TRBJ2-1): EPEVTQTPSHQVTQMGQEVILRCVPISNHLYFYWYRQILGQKVEFLVSFYNNEISEKSEIFDDQFSVERPDGSNFTLKIRSTKLEDSAMYFCASSGLRGLAGGVREQFFGPGTRLTVL.

This clone turned up a few times. The rearrangement uses TRBV5-5 and TRBJ2-7; 10 bases match TRBD1. CDR1 and CDR2 (germline): SGHKS, YYEKEE (reference sequence). V trimming: 4 bases; J trimming: 3 bases; junction bases outside the gene matches: 10. CDR3 size: 16 residues. CDR3 loop: CASSLLPGTGDYEQYF. CDR3 nucleotides: TGTGCCAGCAGCCTCCTCCCCGGGACAGGGGACTACGAGCAGTACTTC.

This clone was observed a few times. The chain joins TRBV11-2 to TRBJ1-3, with D possibly matching TRBD1 (5 bases). CDR1 and CDR2 (germline): SGHAT, FQNNGV. This CDR3 spans 14 amino acids. With 0 bases removed from V and 9 bases from J, the gap between germline ends came to 12 bases. Here the CDR3 DNA reads TGTGCCAGCAGCTTAGATCAGGGCGTCGGCACCATATATTTT. Translated, it gives CASSLDQGVGTIYF.

The gene calls are TRBV5-1 and TRBJ1-3, with D hard to call. This CDR3 comprises 15 residues. Germline loops: CDR1 SGHRS, CDR2 YFSETQ. Trimming took off 4 bases at V and 4 bases at J, with 15 bases between the two ends. CDR3 nucleotides: TGCGCCAGCAGCCGTACCTACGGGTCCGGAAACACCATATATTTT. Residues: CASSRTYGSGNTIYF.